Here is one T cell receptor (beta chain) with its context. The antigen is unknown. Sequencing used immunoSEQ multiplex PCR; TCRdb keeps in-frame clones, though not all of them. This table has more than 100,000 clones, around 92% appearing once. The data were taken from a study of T cell responses to AZD1222 COVID-19 vaccine. Study-level findings and limits: Close to half of spike-specific TCRs reportedly recognize unmutated variant regions. Repertoire samples came only from after the peak T cell response. Regions 160-218 and 743-854 held dominance among vaccine-associated CD4 TCRs, which spanned spike.

The source of this sequence is an adult who received the AZD1222 COVID-19 vaccine. Sample: peripheral blood, taken 28 days after the second AZD1222 dose.

The CDR3 region is CASTSSTDTQYF. The CDR3 DNA is TGTGCCAGCACCAGTAGCACAGATACGCAGTATTTT. The V call is TRBV25-1, the J call TRBJ2-3, with no clear D. CDR1 MGHDK and CDR2 SYGVNS come from the germline V gene. The CDR3 runs 12 residues. Trimming took 7 bases from V and 0 from J, leaving 5 bases between them.